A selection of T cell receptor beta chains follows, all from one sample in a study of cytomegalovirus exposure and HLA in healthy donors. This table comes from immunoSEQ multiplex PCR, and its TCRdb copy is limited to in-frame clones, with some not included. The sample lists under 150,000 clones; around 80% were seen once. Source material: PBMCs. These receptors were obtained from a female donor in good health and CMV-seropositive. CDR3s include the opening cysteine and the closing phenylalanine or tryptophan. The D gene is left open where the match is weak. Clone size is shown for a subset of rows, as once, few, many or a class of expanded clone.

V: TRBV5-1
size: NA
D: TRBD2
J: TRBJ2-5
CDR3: CASSQESLLAGGPGETQYF
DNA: TGCGCCAGCAGCCAAGAGTCCTTACTAGCGGGGGGGCCAGGAGAGACCCAGTACTTC

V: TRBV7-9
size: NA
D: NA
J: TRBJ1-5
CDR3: CASSSRDNQPQHF
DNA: TGTGCCAGCAGCAGCAGGGACAATCAGCCCCAGCATTTT

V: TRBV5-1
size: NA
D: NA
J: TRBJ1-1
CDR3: CASSTGHVNTEAFF
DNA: TGCGCCAGCAGCACGGGACATGTGAACACTGAAGCTTTCTTT

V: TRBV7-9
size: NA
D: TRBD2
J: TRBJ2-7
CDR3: CASSFTSGRASEQYF
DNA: TGTGCCAGCAGCTTCACTAGCGGGAGGGCCTCCGAGCAGTACTTC

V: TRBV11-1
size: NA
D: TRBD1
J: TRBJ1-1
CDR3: CASSLGGRGRAFF
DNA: TGTGCCAGCAGCTTAGGCGGCAGGGGGAGAGCTTTCTTT

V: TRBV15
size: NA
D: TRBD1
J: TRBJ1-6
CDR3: CATSRGGAGGGSPLHF
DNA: TGTGCCACCAGCAGAGGGGGGGCAGGGGGTGGTTCACCCCTCCACTTT

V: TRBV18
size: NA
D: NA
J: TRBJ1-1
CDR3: CASSRVSTGSVAFF
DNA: TGTGCCAGCTCACGAGTCAGCACAGGGAGCGTAGCTTTCTTT

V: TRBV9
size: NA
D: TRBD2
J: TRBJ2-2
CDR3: CASRAGGGTGELFF
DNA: TGTGCCAGCCGAGCGGGGGGGGGCACCGGGGAGCTGTTTTTT

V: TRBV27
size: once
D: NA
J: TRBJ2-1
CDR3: CASSSMLVNEQFF
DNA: TGTGCCAGCAGTTCGATGCTAGTCAATGAGCAGTTCTTC

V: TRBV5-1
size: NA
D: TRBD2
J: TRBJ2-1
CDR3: CASSLAASGGVQYEQFF
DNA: TGCGCCAGCAGCTTGGCTGCTAGCGGGGGAGTACAATATGAGCAGTTCTTC

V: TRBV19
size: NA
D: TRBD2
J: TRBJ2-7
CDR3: CASSAETSGGSYEQYF
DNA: TGTGCCAGTAGTGCTGAAACTAGCGGGGGCTCCTACGAGCAGTACTTC

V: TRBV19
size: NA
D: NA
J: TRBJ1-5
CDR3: CASSIGSGQPQHF
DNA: TGTGCCAGTAGTATAGGCTCGGGGCAGCCCCAGCATTTT

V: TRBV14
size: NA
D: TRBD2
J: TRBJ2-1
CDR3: CASSQLLTSVDGGEQFF
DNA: TGTGCCAGCAGCCAACTATTGACTAGCGTAGACGGTGGTGAGCAGTTCTTC

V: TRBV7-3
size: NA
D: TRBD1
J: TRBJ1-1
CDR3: CASSPGQGRGYTEAFF
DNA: TGTGCCAGCAGCCCGGGACAGGGACGGGGGTACACTGAAGCTTTCTTT

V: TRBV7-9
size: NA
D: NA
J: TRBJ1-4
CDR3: CASSFGGTNEKLFF
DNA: TGTGCCAGCAGCTTCGGCGGTACCAATGAAAAACTGTTTTTT

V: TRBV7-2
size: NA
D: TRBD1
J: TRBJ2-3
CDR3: CASAIWGTGADTQYF
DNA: TGTGCCAGCGCGATTTGGGGGACAGGGGCAGATACGCAGTATTTT

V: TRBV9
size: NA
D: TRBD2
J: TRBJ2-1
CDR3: CASSVGGLAGVFNNEQFF
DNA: TGTGCCAGCAGCGTAGGGGGACTAGCGGGAGTGTTTAACAATGAGCAGTTCTTC

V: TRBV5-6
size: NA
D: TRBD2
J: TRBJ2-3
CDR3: CASSLAIRREAVRDTQYF
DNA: TGTGCCAGCAGCTTGGCGATCCGTCGGGAGGCGGTTCGAGATACGCAGTATTTT

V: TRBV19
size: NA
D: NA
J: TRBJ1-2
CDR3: CASSPWGGLRANYGYTF
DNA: TGTGCCAGTAGTCCGTGGGGGGGCCTGCGGGCTAACTATGGCTACACCTTC

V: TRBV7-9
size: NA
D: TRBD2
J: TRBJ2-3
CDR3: CASSLAQRGGGDTQYF
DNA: TGTGCCAGCAGCTTAGCGCAGCGGGGGGGCGGAGATACGCAGTATTTT

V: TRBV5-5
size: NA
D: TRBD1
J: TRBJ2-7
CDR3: CASSLGGTGTYEQYF
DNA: TGTGCCAGCAGCCTGGGCGGGACAGGGACCTACGAGCAGTACTTC

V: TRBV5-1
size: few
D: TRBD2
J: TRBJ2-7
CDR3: CASSSPGGYEQYF
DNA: TGCGCCAGCAGCTCCCCGGGGGGGTACGAGCAGTACTTC

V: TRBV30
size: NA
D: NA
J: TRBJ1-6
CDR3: CAWSVSVSRNSPLHF
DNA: TGTGCCTGGAGTGTAAGTGTCAGTCGAAATTCACCCCTCCACTTT

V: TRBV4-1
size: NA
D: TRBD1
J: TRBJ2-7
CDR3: CASSLGQGGREQYF
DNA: TGCGCCAGCAGCCTGGGACAGGGAGGACGCGAGCAGTACTTC

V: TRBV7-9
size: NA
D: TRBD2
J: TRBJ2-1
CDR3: CASSLSPAGGQEQFF
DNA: TGTGCCAGCAGCTTAAGCCCAGCGGGAGGGCAGGAGCAGTTCTTC

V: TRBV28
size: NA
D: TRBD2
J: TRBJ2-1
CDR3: CASSLGASGGAYNEQFF
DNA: TGTGCCAGCAGTTTAGGGGCTAGCGGGGGGGCGTACAATGAGCAGTTCTTC

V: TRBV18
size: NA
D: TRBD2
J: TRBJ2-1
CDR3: CASSRTSGGGDEQFF
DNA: TGTGCCAGCTCACGGACTAGCGGGGGAGGCGATGAGCAGTTCTTC

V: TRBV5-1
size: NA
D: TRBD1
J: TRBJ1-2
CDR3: CASSLGGQEYGYTF
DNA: TGCGCCAGCAGCTTGGGGGGACAGGAGTATGGCTACACCTTC

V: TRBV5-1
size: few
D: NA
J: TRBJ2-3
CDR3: CASSLDRVGDTQYF
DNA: TGCGCCAGCAGCTTGGACAGGGTAGGGGATACGCAGTATTTT

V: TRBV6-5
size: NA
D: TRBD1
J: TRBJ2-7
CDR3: CASRADRGRNEQYF
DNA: TGTGCCAGCAGGGCGGACAGGGGGAGGAACGAGCAGTACTTC

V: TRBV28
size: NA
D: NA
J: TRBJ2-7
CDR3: CASTRSGPSYEQYF
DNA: TGTGCCAGCACACGCAGCGGGCCCTCCTACGAGCAGTACTTC

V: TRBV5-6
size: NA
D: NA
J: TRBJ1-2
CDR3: CASLKSGTRFNYGYTF
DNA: TGTGCCAGCCTCAAGAGCGGGACGAGGTTTAACTATGGCTACACCTTC

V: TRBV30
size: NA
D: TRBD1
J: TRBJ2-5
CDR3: CAWSQTGGWETQYF
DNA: TGTGCCTGGAGTCAAACAGGGGGCTGGGAGACCCAGTACTTC

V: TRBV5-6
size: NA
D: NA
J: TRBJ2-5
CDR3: CASSFRVNVQETQYF
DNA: TGTGCCAGCAGCTTTCGGGTGAACGTCCAAGAGACCCAGTACTTC

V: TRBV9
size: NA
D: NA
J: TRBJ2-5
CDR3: CASSVDGSLGSETQYF
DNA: TGTGCCAGCAGCGTAGACGGTAGTCTCGGTTCTGAGACCCAGTACTTC

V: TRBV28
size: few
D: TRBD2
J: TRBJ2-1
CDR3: CASTERGGIHNEQFF
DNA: TGTGCCAGCACCGAGCGGGGGGGCATCCACAATGAGCAGTTCTTC

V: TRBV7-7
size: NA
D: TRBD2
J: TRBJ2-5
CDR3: CASSPGTSGSGKETQYF
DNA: TGTGCCAGCAGCCCAGGGACTAGCGGGAGTGGGAAAGAGACCCAGTACTTC

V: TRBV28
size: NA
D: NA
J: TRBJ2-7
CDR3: CASNQADRRYEQYF
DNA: TGTGCCAGCAATCAAGCGGACCGGCGGTACGAGCAGTACTTC

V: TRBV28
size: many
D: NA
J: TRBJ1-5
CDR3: CASSTAGMGQPQHF
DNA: TGTGCCAGCAGTACTGCAGGGATGGGTCAGCCCCAGCATTTT

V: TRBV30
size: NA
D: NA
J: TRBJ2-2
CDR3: CAWRTVNTGGLFF
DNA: TGTGCCTGGAGGACAGTTAACACCGGGGGGCTGTTTTTT

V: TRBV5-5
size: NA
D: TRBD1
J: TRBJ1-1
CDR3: CASSRGQAELAFF
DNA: TGTGCCAGCAGCCGGGGACAGGCCGAATTGGCTTTCTTT

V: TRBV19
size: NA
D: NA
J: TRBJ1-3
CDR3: CASSPQGSSSGNTIYF
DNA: TGTGCCAGTAGCCCACAGGGTTCTAGCTCTGGAAACACCATATATTTT

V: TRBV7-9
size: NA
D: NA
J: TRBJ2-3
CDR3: CSSSLGSDTQYF
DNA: TGTTCCAGCAGCTTAGGAAGCGATACGCAGTATTTT

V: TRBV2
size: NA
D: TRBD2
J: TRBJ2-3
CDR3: CASRELAAFSTDTQYF
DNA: TGTGCCAGCAGGGAACTAGCGGCTTTTAGCACAGATACGCAGTATTTT

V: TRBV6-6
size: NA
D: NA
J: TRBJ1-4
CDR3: CASSYRPTSEKLFF
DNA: TGTGCCAGCAGCTACCGCCCGACATCTGAAAAACTGTTTTTT

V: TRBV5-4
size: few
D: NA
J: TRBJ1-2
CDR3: CASSENGVSYGYTF
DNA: TGTGCCAGCAGTGAAAACGGGGTCTCCTATGGCTACACCTTC

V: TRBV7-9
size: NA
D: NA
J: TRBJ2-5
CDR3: CASSRTRSLGETQYF
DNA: TGTGCCAGCAGCCGTACCCGTAGTCTCGGAGAGACCCAGTACTTC

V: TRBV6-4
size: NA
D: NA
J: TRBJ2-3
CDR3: CASSVDTSSTDTQYF
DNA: TGTGCCAGCAGCGTCGACACGTCTAGCACAGATACGCAGTATTTT